This T cell receptor (beta chain) comes out of a study of blood T cell repertoires in COVID-19. The data were produced by immunoSEQ multiplex PCR, yet TCRdb's version contains in-frame clones alone and is incomplete. The sample shows roughly 48,000 clones, about 90% of them seen only once. Input material: peripheral blood. This clonotype was sampled from a human donor in a cohort sampled during active COVID-19.

Here the CDR3 reads CASRTPGQGAEAFF. In DNA form, the CDR3 reads TGTGCCAGTAGGACTCCGGGACAGGGTGCAGAAGCTTTCTTT. The chain uses TRBV19 and TRBJ1-1; 9 bases match TRBD1. The V segment lost 6 bases and the J segment 8 bases; nucleotides outside the gene matches: 10. The CDR3 is 14 amino acids. Germline V gene lookup returns CDR1 LNHDA and CDR2 SQIVND (reference sequence).